Below are 7 T cell receptor beta chains sequenced from a single sample in a study of cytomegalovirus exposure and HLA in healthy donors. The PCR was carried out with 60 Vbeta primers and 13 Jbeta primers. Using immunoSEQ multiplex PCR, the repertoire was profiled, and TCRdb retains in-frame clones only, with some absent. The data show over 140,000 clones, with 75% to 85% seen just once and less than 3% held by the top ten. The specimen was PBMCs. These receptors originate from a man aged 45 to 65 in good health and CMV-seronegative.

The V call is TRBV19, the J call TRBJ1-3; 9 bases map to TRBD1. Germline assignment: CDR1 LNHDA and CDR2 SQIVND (reference sequence). The CDR3 spans 15 residues. The ends lost 5 bases at V and 2 bases at J; junction bases unmatched: 4. The CDR3 nucleotides read TGTGCCAGTAGTCGGGGGACAGGGACTGGAAACACCATATATTTT. Its protein is CASSRGTGTGNTIYF.

The chain joins TRBV5-1 to TRBJ2-7; TRBD2 is a possible D gene (6 bases). Between the trimmed V and J ends, which lost 4 bases and 0 bases, there was a span of 14 bases. The CDR3 totals 15 residues. Germline V gene sequence: CDR1 SGHRS, CDR2 YFSETQ. This CDR3 reads CASSDPLGGSYEQYF. The CDR3 nucleotides are TGCGCCAGCAGCGACCCCCTGGGGGGCTCCTACGAGCAGTACTTC.

The DNA for the CDR3 is TGTGCCAGCAGCTCATTAGAAGGGGGCATTCAGTACTTC. Protein sequence: CASSSLEGGIQYF. The chain combines TRBV11-2 with TRBJ2-4; D perhaps matches TRBD1 (6 bases). CDR1 is SGHAT and CDR2 is FQNNGV in the germline V gene. Between the trimmed V and J ends, which lost 4 bases and 9 bases, there was a span of 13 bases. The CDR3 length is 13 residues.

CDR3 DNA: TGTGCCTGGACCCAGGGACTAGCGGGGGCCCAAGAGACCCAGTACTTC. This encodes CAWTQGLAGAQETQYF. The genes are TRBV30 and TRBJ2-5, with 14 bases identical to TRBD2. The CDR3 spans 16 residues. Germline V CDR1 and CDR2: GTSNPN, SVGIG (reference sequence). V shed 4 bases, J shed 1 base, and the junction held 5 bases outside the gene matches. The variable domain in full, completed from reference TRBV30 and TRBJ2-5, reads SQTIHQWPATLVQPVGSPLSLECTVEGTSNPNLYWYRQAAGRGLQLLFYSVGIGQISSEVPQNLSASRPQDRQFILSSKKLLLSDSGFYLCAWTQGLAGAQETQYFGPGTRLLVL.

This sequence joins TRBV7-9 and TRBJ2-7, with D possibly being TRBD2 (6 bases). This CDR3 is built from 16 residues. Trimming left V 0 bases short and J 1 base short, with 13 bases between. Germline assignment: CDR1 SEHNR and CDR2 FQNEAQ (reference sequence). As DNA, the CDR3 is TGTGCCAGCAGCTTAGCGGGGGGAGATGGTTCCTACGAGCAGTACTTC. Its translation is CASSLAGGDGSYEQYF.

This clone has just one count. This chain connects TRBV28 to TRBJ2-5; 9 nucleotides align to TRBD2. Germline V gene data show CDR1 as MDHEN and CDR2 as SYDVKM. Germline trimming cut 7 bases from V and 4 bases from J; bases unmatched to any gene: 13. This CDR3 is 16 amino acids long. DNA for the CDR3: TGTGCCAGCACGCCCACTAGCGGGTTATCGTTAGAGACCCAGTACTTC. Translation gives CASTPTSGLSLETQYF.

The V call is TRBV5-1, the J call TRBJ1-2, with 7 positions matching TRBD1. The CDR3 contains 14 residues. Germline V gene data show CDR1 as SGHRS and CDR2 as YFSETQ. The V gene end was trimmed by 3 bases and the J gene end by 4 bases; junction bases not matched to a gene: 6. In DNA form, the CDR3 reads TGCGCCAGCAGCTCCGGGACAGAGTCCTATGGCTACACCTTC. Translation: CASSSGTESYGYTF.